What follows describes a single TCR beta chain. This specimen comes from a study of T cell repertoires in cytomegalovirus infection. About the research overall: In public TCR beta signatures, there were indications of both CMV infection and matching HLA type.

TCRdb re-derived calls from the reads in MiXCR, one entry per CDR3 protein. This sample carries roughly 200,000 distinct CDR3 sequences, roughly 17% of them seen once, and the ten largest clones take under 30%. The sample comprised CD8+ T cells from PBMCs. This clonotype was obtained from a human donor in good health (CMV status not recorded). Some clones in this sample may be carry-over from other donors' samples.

The CDR3 DNA follows: TGCAGTGCTAGGCCAAGGACCGGTAGCAATCAGCCCCAGCATTTT. Translating it yields CSARPRTGSNQPQHF. The J gene is TRBJ1-5, the V gene TRBV20-1; D call uncertain. The germline gives CDR1 DFQATT, CDR2 SNEGSKA (reference sequence). V was clipped by 3 bases and J by 0 bases, with 12 bases between them. This CDR3 spans 15 amino acids.